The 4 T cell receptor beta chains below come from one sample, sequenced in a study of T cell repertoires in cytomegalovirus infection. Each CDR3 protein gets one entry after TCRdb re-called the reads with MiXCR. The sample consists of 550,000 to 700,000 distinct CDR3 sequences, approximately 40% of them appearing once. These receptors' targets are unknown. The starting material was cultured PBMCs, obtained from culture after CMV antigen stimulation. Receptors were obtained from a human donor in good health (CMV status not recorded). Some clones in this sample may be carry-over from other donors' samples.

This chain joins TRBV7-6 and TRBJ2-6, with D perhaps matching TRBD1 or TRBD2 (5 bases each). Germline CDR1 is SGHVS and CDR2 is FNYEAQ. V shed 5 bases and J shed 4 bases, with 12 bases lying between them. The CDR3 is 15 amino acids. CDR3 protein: CASSGGREGANVLTF. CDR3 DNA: TGTGCCAGCAGCGGGGGTCGGGAAGGGGCCAACGTCCTGACTTTC.

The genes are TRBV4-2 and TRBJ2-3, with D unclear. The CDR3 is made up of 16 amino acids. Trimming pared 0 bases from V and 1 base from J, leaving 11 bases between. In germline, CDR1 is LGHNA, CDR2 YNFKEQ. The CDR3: CASSQEPGWGTDTQYF. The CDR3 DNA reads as TGTGCCAGCAGCCAAGAGCCCGGTTGGGGCACAGATACGCAGTATTTT.

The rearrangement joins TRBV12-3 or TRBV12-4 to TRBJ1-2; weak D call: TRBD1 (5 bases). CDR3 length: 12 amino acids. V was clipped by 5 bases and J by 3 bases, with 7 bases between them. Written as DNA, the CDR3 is TGTGCCAGCAGTGGGGCAGACTATGGCTACACCTTC. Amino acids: CASSGADYGYTF.

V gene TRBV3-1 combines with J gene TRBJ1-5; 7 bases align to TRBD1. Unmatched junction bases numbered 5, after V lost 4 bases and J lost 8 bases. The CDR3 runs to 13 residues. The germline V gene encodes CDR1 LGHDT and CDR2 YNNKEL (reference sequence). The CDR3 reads CASSPQGGEPQHF. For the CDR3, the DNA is TGTGCCAGCAGCCCCCAGGGGGGAGAGCCCCAGCATTTT.